These 21 T cell receptor beta chains share one sample of origin, sequenced in a study of T-cell memory formation after mild COVID-19. TCRdb itself ran the 5' RACE reads through MiXCR, one entry per CDR3 protein. The table shows about 600,000 distinct CDR3 sequences, with roughly 20% occurring only once. The sequencing input was PBMCs or a T cell subset sorted from them (not recorded which). The receptor source for this set is an adult woman who had mild COVID-19 (a few samples of this study predate the infection). Cell type and time point are not known.

This clonotype was recorded a few times. This chain joins TRBV7-9 and TRBJ2-5; D may be TRBD1 (5 bases). CDR1 is SEHNR and CDR2 is FQNEAQ in the germline V gene (reference sequence). The CDR3 consists of 13 residues. V lost 6 bases to trimming and J lost 5 bases, with 13 bases between them. The CDR3 protein is CASRRGGEETQYF. CDR3 nucleotides: TGTGCCAGCAGAAGGGGTGGTGAGGAGACCCAGTACTTC.

V usage is TRBV6-2 or TRBV6-3 and J usage is TRBJ1-1; tentatively, D is TRBD1 (6 bases). V was pared by 7 bases and J by 4 bases, with 22 bases between. This CDR3 comprises 16 residues. Germline CDR1 reads MNHEY; CDR2 reads SVGEGT. CDR3 sequence: CASTTSLGGLGTEAFF. The DNA for the CDR3 is TGTGCCAGCACCACCTCCCTGGGGGGGCTCGGCACTGAAGCTTTCTTT.

This clonotype appeared a few times. The germline gene is not matched at one end of the junction; a read error may be the cause. This rearrangement joins TRBV6-2 or TRBV6-3 to TRBJ2-6; TRBD1 might be the D (6 bases). Germline V gene data show CDR1 as MNHEY and CDR2 as SVGEGT. The CDR3 totals 13 residues. CDR3 DNA: TGTGCCAGCAGTCCCAACCACAGGGCCTCGTCGTCTTTC. Translated, it gives CASSPNHRASSSF.

The J gene is TRBJ2-5, the V gene TRBV7-9, with TRBD2 matching 9 bases. With 0 bases clipped from V and 1 base from J, the junction kept 6 bases outside the gene matches. CDR3 length: 17 residues. CDR1 is SEHNR and CDR2 is FQNEAQ in the germline V gene (reference sequence). DNA of the CDR3: TGTGCCAGCAGCTTAGCGCACAGCGGGGGGCCCCAAGAGACCCAGTACTTC. Protein sequence: CASSLAHSGGPQETQYF. Full variable domain (rest looked up from reference TRBV7-9 and TRBJ2-5): DTGVSQNPRHKITKRGQNVTFRCDPISEHNRLYWYRQTLGQGPEFLTYFQNEAQLEKSRLLSDRFSAERPKGSFSTLEIQRTEQGDSAMYLCASSLAHSGGPQETQYFGPGTRLLVL.

This clonotype was seen repeatedly, ten times or more. V usage is TRBV27 and J usage is TRBJ1-1; maybe TRBD1 (6 bases). Looked up from germline, CDR1 is MNHEY and CDR2 is SMNVEV (reference sequence). Trimming stripped 2 bases from V and 1 base from J, with 14 bases between. This CDR3 has 16 residues. The DNA for the CDR3 is TGTGCCAGCAGTTTAAGTTTGGGACACCAGAACACTGAAGCTTTCTTT. As protein: CASSLSLGHQNTEAFF.

The table lists this clonotype with a few counts. The chain employs TRBV24-1 and TRBJ1-1; D is unresolved. Germline V gene sequence: CDR1 KGHDR, CDR2 SFDVKD. The CDR3 has 12 residues. V was cut by 9 bases and J by 8 bases, with 15 bases left in between. CDR3 sequence reads: CATRGGGGEAFF. The CDR3 DNA reads as TGTGCCACCCGAGGAGGCGGTGGAGAAGCTTTCTTT.

The chain carries TRBV12-3 or TRBV12-4 and TRBJ2-3, with 9 bases fitting TRBD2. Unmatched junction bases numbered 8, after V lost 6 bases and J lost 7 bases. The CDR3 is 14 residues long. This CDR3 is CASRSGTSSHTQYF. CDR3 DNA sequence: TGTGCCAGCAGGTCCGGGACTAGCTCGCATACGCAGTATTTT.

This clonotype turned up a few times. This sequence joins TRBV4-2 and TRBJ2-2; a possible D gene is TRBD2 (7 bases). CDR3 length: 16 residues. V was cut by 5 bases and J by 0 bases, with 13 bases left in between. CDR1 and CDR2 from the germline V gene are LGHNA and YNFKEQ. The CDR3 nucleotides are TGTGCCAGCAGCGAAAAGGGGGGGCCGAACACCGGGGAGCTGTTTTTT. This translates into CASSEKGGPNTGELFF.

There are a few counts of this clonotype. This sequence joins TRBV12-3 or TRBV12-4 and TRBJ1-2; maybe TRBD1 (5 bases). The V and J ends lost 3 bases and 5 bases respectively, with 19 bases between them. This CDR3 has 16 amino acids. Written as DNA, the CDR3 is TGTGCCAGCAGTTTTGGCAGACGGGGAGGGGAGTATGGCTACACCTTC. This sequence encodes CASSFGRRGGEYGYTF.

At least ten counts were recorded for this clonotype. The V call is TRBV4-1, the J call TRBJ2-3; D ambiguous. CDR3 length: 13 amino acids. CDR1 and CDR2 from the germline V gene are MGHRA and YSYEKL. Trimming cost V 0 bases and J 4 bases, with 5 bases left between them. DNA for the CDR3: TGCGCCAGCAGCCAAGATACTCCAGATACGCAGTATTTT. Its protein product is CASSQDTPDTQYF.

The chain recombines TRBV12-3 or TRBV12-4 with TRBJ2-6; D is undetermined. The ends were cut back, 6 bases at V and 0 bases at J, with 12 bases in the middle. The CDR3 is 16 residues long. CDR3 residues: CASSRRPNSGANVLTF. For the CDR3, the DNA is TGTGCCAGCAGCCGACGACCGAACTCTGGGGCCAACGTCCTGACTTTC.

This clonotype occurred a few times. V and J are TRBV19 and TRBJ2-5; TRBD2 agrees at 12 bases. CDR1 and CDR2 from the germline V gene are LNHDA and SQIVND (reference sequence). There are 16 residues in the CDR3. Trimming cost V 4 bases and J 5 bases; bases outside gene matches: 8. The CDR3 DNA follows: TGTGCCAGTAGTACTAGCGGGAGGGCGAAGGGCGAGACCCAGTACTTC. Protein sequence: CASSTSGRAKGETQYF.

The chain is built from TRBV5-1 and TRBJ2-1; the match to TRBD1 covers 7 bases. The CDR3 spans 15 residues. V lost 3 bases and J lost 0; bases outside the gene matches: 3. Per the germline V gene, CDR1 is SGHRS and CDR2 is YFSETQ. DNA of the CDR3: TGCGCCAGCAGCTCAGGACAGGTCTCCTACAATGAGCAGTTCTTC. Translation: CASSSGQVSYNEQFF.

The chain uses TRBV7-9 and TRBJ2-4; 11 positions match TRBD1. This CDR3 is 18 amino acids long. The germline gives CDR1 SEHNR, CDR2 FQNEAQ (reference sequence). The junction had 11 bases not matched to a gene; V was cut back by 5 bases and J by 2 bases. The CDR3 protein is CASSPGQGAVLSKNIQYF. The CDR3 DNA reads as TGTGCCAGCAGCCCAGGACAGGGGGCTGTTTTGTCCAAAAACATTCAGTACTTC.

The rearrangement joins TRBV25-1 to TRBJ2-7, with TRBD2 as a possible D gene (7 bases). The CDR3 is 16 residues long. With 7 bases removed from V and 0 bases from J, the gap between germline ends came to 19 bases. Germline V CDR1 and CDR2: MGHDK, SYGVNS. The CDR3 sequence: CASTSPGVAGSYEQYF. CDR3 in DNA: TGTGCCAGCACTTCACCAGGGGTAGCGGGCTCCTACGAGCAGTACTTC.

This clonotype was seen more than once but under ten times. The CDR3 here is CASSHGPTSTDTQYF. The CDR3 DNA sequence: TGTGCCAGCAGCCATGGTCCTACCAGCACAGATACGCAGTATTTT. The chain is built from TRBV7-3 and TRBJ2-3; D unresolved. Trimming removed 5 bases at V and 0 bases at J, with 12 bases between. CDR1 and CDR2 from the germline V gene are SGHTA and FQGTGA. This CDR3 has 15 amino acids.

The CDR3 region has the DNA TGTGCCAGCAGCCCCCGAGCGGGAGCAAGCCGCAATGAGCAGTTCTTC. Its translation: CASSPRAGASRNEQFF. The V call is TRBV7-9, the J call TRBJ2-1, with 8 bases matching TRBD2. The CDR3 totals 16 residues. Germline CDR1 reads SEHNR; CDR2 reads FQNEAQ (reference sequence). Losses at the gene ends were 5 bases for V and 6 bases for J; bases not matched to a gene: 12. The whole variable domain, remainder taken from reference TRBV7-9 and TRBJ2-1, is DTGVSQNPRHKITKRGQNVTFRCDPISEHNRLYWYRQTLGQGPEFLTYFQNEAQLEKSRLLSDRFSAERPKGSFSTLEIQRTEQGDSAMYLCASSPRAGASRNEQFFGPGTRLTVL.

CDR3 loop: CASSPLGRGLANYGYTF. The CDR3 DNA follows: TGTGCCAGCAGCCCCCTTGGTCGGGGTTTAGCTAACTATGGCTACACCTTC. The chain recombines TRBV14 with TRBJ1-2; D is unclear. The CDR3 totals 17 residues. The ends were cut back, 4 bases at V and 0 bases at J, with 18 bases in the middle. Germline CDR1 and CDR2: SGHDN and FVKESK.

The rearrangement links TRBV27 to TRBJ2-7, with TRBD2 identical over 7 bases. CDR3 length equals 19 residues. Germline V gene lookup returns CDR1 MNHEY and CDR2 SMNVEV (reference sequence). Trimming removed 7 bases from V and 5 bases from J; junction bases left unmatched: 26. The CDR3 DNA sequence: TGTGCCAGCATGTCCCCCAGGCCACTAGCCACGGGAGGTACCCACGAGCAGTACTTC. Protein sequence: CASMSPRPLATGGTHEQYF.

This clonotype showed up just a few times. The J gene is TRBJ2-2, the V gene TRBV6-5; the D gene is possibly TRBD1 (6 bases). This CDR3 is built from 14 residues. V shed 6 bases and J shed 4 bases, with 12 bases lying between them. CDR1 is MNHEY and CDR2 is SVGAGI in the germline V gene. Here the CDR3 reads CASRRTDSTGELFF. The CDR3 coding sequence is TGTGCCAGCAGACGGACAGATTCCACCGGGGAGCTGTTTTTT.

The CDR3 DNA is TGTGCCAGCAGCTTGGCGGTCGGAAGGGGGGCCACAGATACGCAGTATTTT. It codes for CASSLAVGRGATDTQYF. The chain recombines TRBV5-5 with TRBJ2-3, with D tentatively TRBD1 or TRBD2 (6 bases each). The CDR3 runs 17 residues. The V end was cut by 0 bases, the J end by 2 bases, with 16 bases between. Germline lookup yields CDR1 SGHKS and CDR2 YYEKEE (reference sequence).